The 6 T cell receptor beta chains listed next were all sequenced from one sample in a study of HIV-infected children after antiretroviral therapy interruption. Treatment defined: PENTA 11 planned treatment interruption arm or continuous ART arm. RNA-based 3' RACE libraries used unique molecular identifiers. TCRdb reanalysed the 3' RACE reads using MiXCR and keeps one entry per CDR3 protein. The table lists 40,000 to 55,000 distinct CDR3 sequences, approximately 4% of them singletons. The starting material was CD45RA+ CD4+ T cells from PBMCs, pooled from several time points, obtained from a donor given antiretroviral therapy, either interrupted or continuous. Documented subset: naive CD4+ CD45RA+ CD45RO- T cells. The receptors were gathered from a pool of human donors with HIV.

This clonotype was recorded a few times. The chain couples TRBV4-1 to TRBJ2-2, with TRBD1 identical over 9 bases. J lost 2 bases, V lost 4 bases, and 8 bases had no gene match. This CDR3 spans 17 amino acids. Germline CDR1 is MGHRA and CDR2 is YSYEKL. CDR3 loop: CASSLQGAGRNTGELFF. In DNA form, the CDR3 reads TGCGCCAGCAGCCTACAGGGGGCAGGCAGAAACACCGGGGAGCTGTTTTTT.

The table lists this clonotype with many counts. The gene calls are TRBV7-9 and TRBJ1-4; TRBD1 aligns across 9 bases. This CDR3 is 16 amino acids long. Germline V gene sequence: CDR1 SEHNR, CDR2 FQNEAQ (reference sequence). J gave up 6 bases and V 0 bases, and 5 bases lay outside the gene matches. In DNA form, the CDR3 reads TGTGCCAGCAGCTTAGCCGACAGGGGGAGGGATGAAAAACTGTTTTTT. This gives the protein CASSLADRGRDEKLFF.

In this sample, this clonotype turned up many times. V usage is TRBV11-3 and J usage is TRBJ2-3; D possibly corresponds to TRBD2 (6 bases). The CDR3 runs 15 residues. The ends were cut back, 6 bases at V and 0 bases at J, with 13 bases in the middle. CDR1 and CDR2 (germline): SGHNT, YENEEA. The CDR3: CASSLGEASTDTQYF. CDR3 bases: TGTGCCAGCAGTCTCGGGGAGGCCAGCACAGATACGCAGTATTTT.

The sample holds many counts of this clonotype. V is TRBV13 and J is TRBJ1-2; the match to TRBD1 covers 7 bases. CDR1 PRHDT and CDR2 FYEKMQ come from the germline V gene (reference sequence). The CDR3 loop spans 16 amino acids. V trimming: 4 bases; J trimming: 4 bases; junction bases outside the gene matches: 12. The chain's CDR3 is CASSSGTAGRSYGYTF. Here the CDR3 DNA reads TGTGCCAGCAGCTCGGGGACAGCGGGTCGAAGCTATGGCTACACCTTC.

This clonotype was seen repeatedly, ten times or more. The chain joins TRBV7-2 to TRBJ2-7; 10 bases fit TRBD2. V lost 5 bases and J lost 0; bases outside the gene matches: 7. Germline CDR1 is SGHTA and CDR2 is FQGNSA. The CDR3 is 16 residues long. The CDR3 coding sequence is TGTGCCAGCAGCCCCGAACTAGCGGGGAGCTCCTACGAGCAGTACTTC. It codes for CASSPELAGSSYEQYF.

The chain couples TRBV28 to TRBJ1-5; the D gene is possibly TRBD1 (5 bases). Germline values: CDR1 MDHEN, CDR2 SYDVKM. Trimming removed 5 bases at V and 4 bases at J, with 15 bases between. The CDR3 is 15 amino acids. CDR3 loop: CASSPGTPRNQPQHF. CDR3 sequence (DNA): TGTGCCAGCAGTCCCGGGACCCCTAGGAATCAGCCCCAGCATTTT.